This T cell receptor beta chain is from a study of CXCR3-negative and CXCR3-positive naive CD8 T cells. The authors made the TRB cDNA libraries by 5' RACE using UMI labels. TCRdb re-called the 5' RACE reads, yielding one record per CDR3 amino acid sequence without DNA. The listing records about 120,000 distinct CDR3 sequences. The CDR3 totals 13 residues. The germline V gene has CDR1 MDHEN and CDR2 SYDVKM. Study outcomes and limitations: CXCR3-positive naive cells had more hydrophobic TRB CDR3s than CXCR3-negative naive cells. Diversity ran similarly high across both naive subsets but far lower in memory CD8+ cells. With respect to TRBV-TRBJ usage, naive CXCR3-negative and CXCR3-positive cells were similar; memory differed. TCR interaction strength was inferred from TRB CDR3 physicochemistry, as CD5 matched across naive subsets.

Regarding this clonotype: Its antigen is as yet unknown.

The receptor comes from a human donor in good health. Some clones in this sample may be carry-over from other donors' samples. The sequenced sample consisted of naive CXCR3+ CD8+ T cells from blood. Subset: CD45RO-CCR7+CD27+CD95- naive CD8+ T cells expressing CXCR3 (TNR3+). The chain joins TRBV28 to TRBJ1-2; TCRdb reports TRBD1, a call that lacks DNA to check it against. CDR3 amino acids: CASSNDSVYGYTF.